This T cell receptor beta chain appears in the sequencing data of a study of a mutant IDH1 vaccine in newly diagnosed glioma (dated by TCRdb to 2020 to 2022). As for the study more broadly: The roughly 33 treated patients were approximately 60% male and approximately 40% female, with a mean age of approximately 38 years. Prior to enrollment, standard therapy consisting of radiotherapy alone, temozolomide alone, or radiochemotherapy with temozolomide had been administered to patients, with the combination being received by most patients. Six visits were used for peripheral blood collection: V03 (baseline), V05, V07, V10, V12 and V13. For exploratory analyses, longitudinal TCRB deep sequencing was carried out in about two dozen treated patients wherever samples were available. What the work shows at the level of the full study, not this receptor alone: Immune responses induced by the vaccine were seen in about 93% of patients across multiple MHC alleles. PBMC samples for TCRB deep sequencing were selected based on availability. Pseudoprogression appeared unrelated to alterations in the top peripheral T cell clonotypes detected by TCRB sequencing. It was noted by the authors that analyses of patient blood samples could not be reproduced owing to sample limitations.

CDR1 SNHLY and CDR2 FYNNEI were looked up in the germline V gene. V ends up 3 bases short and J 0 bases short, with an unmatched junction base count of 6. The CDR3 has 16 amino acids, counting the end cysteine and phenylalanine. The kept DNA is CDR3 alone, 48 bases in frame from the first base. Library creation used the immunoSEQ multiplex PCR assay. The hsTCRB Kit was used according to the manufacturer's protocol to amplify rearranged TCR beta chain sequences. An Illumina MiSeq was used to sequence the TCRB libraries. For the original study's pipeline: The kit vendor's proprietary platform handled demultiplexing, trimming and gene mapping. TCRdb carries this immuneACCESS record with in-frame sequences only. Its versions omit some clonotypes, under half of them owing to an unresolved V gene in the studies checked, with the rest unexplained. V, J and clone size reflect that table, while D and trimming were determined from the DNA. This sample is represented by tens of thousands of clones; roughly 88% of them were singletons. About 2.4% of the sample is in the top ten clones.

In regard to this clone: This receptor's antigen is unknown. The record has no base qualities; no much larger clone is one base away.

The time point label here, explained by the study, means: baseline, week 1 (first vaccination visit). In the paper's terms, the treatment or condition label means: pre-vaccination baseline after standard-of-care therapy. All donors had newly diagnosed IDH1-mutant astrocytomas of WHO grade 3 or 4 that showed loss of nuclear ATRX. The samples were drawn from NOA16, a multicentre, single-arm, open-label phase I trial in Germany that tested a mutant IDH1 peptide vaccine in humans for the first time. For immunogenicity testing, the blood drawn at visit V03 was used as the baseline sample. The DNeasy Blood and Tissue Kit was used to extract genomic DNA from EDTA blood for TCRB sequencing.

The source is a middle-aged man with glioma. The sequences come from PBMCs, collected from a glioma patient treated with radiotherapy, temozolomide or both. This sequence uses TRBV2 and TRBJ2-3; 7 bases in between match TRBD2. The DNA reads TGTGCCAGCAGTGAGTGGCGGGAGTCTAGCACAGATACGCAGTATTTT. Its protein product is CASSEWRESSTDTQYF.